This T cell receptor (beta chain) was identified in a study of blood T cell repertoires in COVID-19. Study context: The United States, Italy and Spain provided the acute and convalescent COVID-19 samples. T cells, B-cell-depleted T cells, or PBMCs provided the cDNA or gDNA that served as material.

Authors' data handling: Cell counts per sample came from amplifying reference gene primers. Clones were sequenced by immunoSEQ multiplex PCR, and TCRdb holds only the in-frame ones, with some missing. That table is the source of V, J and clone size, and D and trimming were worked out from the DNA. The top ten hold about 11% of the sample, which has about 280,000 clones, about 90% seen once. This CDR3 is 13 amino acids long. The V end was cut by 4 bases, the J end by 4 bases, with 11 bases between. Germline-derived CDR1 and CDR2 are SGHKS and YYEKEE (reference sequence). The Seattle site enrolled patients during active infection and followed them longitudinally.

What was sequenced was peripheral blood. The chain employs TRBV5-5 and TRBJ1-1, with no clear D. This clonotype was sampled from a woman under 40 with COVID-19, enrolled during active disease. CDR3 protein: CASSPPGSTEAFF. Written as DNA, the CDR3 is TGTGCCAGCAGCCCCCCAGGTAGCACTGAAGCTTTCTTT.